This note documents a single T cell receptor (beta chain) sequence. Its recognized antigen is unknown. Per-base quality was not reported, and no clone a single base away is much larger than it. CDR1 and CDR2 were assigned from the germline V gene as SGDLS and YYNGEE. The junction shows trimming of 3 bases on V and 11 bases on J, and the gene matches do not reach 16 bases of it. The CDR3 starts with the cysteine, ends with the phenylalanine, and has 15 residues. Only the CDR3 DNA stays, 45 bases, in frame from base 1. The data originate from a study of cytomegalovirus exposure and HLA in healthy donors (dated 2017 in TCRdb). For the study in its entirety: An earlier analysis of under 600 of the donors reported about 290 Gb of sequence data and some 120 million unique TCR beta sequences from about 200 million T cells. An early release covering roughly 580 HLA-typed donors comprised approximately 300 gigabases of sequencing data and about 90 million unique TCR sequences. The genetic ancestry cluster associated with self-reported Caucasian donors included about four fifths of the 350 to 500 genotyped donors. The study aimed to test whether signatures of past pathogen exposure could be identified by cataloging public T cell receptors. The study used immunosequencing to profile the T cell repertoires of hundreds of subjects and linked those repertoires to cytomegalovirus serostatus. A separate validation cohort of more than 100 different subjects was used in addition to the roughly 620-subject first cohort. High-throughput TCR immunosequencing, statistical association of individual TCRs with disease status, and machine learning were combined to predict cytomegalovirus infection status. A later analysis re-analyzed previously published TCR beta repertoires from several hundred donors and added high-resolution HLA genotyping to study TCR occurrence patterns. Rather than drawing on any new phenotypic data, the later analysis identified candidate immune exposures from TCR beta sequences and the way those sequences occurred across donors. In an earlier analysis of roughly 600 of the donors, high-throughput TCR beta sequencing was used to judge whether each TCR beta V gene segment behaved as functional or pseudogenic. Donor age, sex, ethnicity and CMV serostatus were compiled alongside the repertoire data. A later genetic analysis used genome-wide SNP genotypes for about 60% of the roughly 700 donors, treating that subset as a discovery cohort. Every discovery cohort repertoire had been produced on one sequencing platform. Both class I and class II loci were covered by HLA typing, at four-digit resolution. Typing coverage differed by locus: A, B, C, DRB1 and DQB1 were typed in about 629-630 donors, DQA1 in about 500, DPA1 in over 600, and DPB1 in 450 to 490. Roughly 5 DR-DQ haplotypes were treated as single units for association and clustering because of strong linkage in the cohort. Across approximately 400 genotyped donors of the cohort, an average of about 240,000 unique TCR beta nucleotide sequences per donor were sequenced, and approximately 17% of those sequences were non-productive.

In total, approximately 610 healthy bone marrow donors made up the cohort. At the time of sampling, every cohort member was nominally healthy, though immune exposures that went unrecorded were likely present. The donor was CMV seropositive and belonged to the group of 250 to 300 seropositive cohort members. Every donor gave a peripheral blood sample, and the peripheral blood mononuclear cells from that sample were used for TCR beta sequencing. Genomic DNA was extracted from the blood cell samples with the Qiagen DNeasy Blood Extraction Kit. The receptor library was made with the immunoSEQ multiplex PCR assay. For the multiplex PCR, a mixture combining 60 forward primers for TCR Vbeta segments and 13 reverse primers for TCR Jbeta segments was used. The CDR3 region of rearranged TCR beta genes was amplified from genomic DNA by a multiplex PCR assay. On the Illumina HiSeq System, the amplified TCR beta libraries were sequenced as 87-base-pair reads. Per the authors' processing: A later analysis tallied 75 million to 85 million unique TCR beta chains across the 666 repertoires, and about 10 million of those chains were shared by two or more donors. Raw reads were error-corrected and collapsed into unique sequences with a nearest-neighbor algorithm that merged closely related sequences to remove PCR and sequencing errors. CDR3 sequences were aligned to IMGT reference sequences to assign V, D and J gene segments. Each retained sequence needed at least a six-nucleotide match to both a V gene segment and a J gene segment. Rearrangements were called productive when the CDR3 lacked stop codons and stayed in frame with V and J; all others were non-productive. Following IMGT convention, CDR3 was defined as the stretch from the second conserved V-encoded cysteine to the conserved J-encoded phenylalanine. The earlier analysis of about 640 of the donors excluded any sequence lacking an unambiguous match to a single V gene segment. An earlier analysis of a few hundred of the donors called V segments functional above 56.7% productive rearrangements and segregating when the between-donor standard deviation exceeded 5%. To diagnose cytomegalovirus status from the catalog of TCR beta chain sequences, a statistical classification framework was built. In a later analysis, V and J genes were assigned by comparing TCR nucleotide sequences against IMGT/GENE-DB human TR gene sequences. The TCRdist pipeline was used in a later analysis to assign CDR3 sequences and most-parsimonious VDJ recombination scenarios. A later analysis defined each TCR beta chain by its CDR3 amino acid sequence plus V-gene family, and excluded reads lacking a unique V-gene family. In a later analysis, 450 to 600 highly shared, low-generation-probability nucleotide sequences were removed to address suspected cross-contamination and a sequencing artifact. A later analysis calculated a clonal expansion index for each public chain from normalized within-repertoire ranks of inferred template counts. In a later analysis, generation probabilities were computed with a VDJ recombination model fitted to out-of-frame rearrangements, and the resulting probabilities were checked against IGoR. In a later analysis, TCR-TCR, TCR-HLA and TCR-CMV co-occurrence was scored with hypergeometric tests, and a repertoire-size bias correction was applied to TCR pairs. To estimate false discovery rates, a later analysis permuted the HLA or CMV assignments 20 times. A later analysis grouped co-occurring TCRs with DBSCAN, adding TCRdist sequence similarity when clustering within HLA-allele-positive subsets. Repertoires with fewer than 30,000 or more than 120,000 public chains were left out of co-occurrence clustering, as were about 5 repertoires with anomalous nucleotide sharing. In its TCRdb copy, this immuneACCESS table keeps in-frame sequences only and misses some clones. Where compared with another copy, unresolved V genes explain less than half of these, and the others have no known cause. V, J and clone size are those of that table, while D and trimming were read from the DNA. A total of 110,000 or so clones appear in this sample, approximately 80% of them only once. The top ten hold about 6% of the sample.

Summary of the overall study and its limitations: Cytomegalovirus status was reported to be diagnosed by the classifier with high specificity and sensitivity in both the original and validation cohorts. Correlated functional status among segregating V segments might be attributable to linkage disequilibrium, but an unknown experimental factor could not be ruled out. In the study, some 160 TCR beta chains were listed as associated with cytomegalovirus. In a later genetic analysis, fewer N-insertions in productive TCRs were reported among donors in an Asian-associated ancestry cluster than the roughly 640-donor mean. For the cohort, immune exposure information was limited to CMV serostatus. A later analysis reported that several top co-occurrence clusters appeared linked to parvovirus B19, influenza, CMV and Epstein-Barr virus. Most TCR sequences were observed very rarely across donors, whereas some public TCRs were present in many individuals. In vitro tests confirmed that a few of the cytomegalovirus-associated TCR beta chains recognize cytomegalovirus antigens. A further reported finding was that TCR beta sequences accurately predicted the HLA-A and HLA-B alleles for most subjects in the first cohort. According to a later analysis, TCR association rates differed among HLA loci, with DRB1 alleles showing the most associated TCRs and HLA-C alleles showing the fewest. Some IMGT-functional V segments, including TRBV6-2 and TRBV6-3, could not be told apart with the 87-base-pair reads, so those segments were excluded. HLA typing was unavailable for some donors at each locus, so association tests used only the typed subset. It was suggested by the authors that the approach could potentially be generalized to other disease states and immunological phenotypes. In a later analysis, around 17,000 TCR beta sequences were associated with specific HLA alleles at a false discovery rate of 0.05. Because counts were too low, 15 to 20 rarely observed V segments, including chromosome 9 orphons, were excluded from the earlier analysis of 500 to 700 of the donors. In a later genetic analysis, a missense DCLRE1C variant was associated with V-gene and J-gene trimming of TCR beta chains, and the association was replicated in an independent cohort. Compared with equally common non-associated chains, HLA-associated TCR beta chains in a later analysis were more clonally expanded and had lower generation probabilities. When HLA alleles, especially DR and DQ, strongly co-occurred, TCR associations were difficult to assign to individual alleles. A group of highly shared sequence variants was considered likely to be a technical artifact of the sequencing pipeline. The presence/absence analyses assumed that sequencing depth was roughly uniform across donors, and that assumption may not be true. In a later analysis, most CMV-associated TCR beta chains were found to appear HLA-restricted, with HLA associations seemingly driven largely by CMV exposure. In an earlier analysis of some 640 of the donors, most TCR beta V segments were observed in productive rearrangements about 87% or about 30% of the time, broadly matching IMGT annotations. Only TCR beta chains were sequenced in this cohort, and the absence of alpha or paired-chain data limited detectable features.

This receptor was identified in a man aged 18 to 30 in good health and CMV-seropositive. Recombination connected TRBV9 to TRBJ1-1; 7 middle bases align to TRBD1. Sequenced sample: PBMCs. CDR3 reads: CASSATLGQAVRAFF. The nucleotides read TGTGCCAGCAGCGCAACCTTAGGACAGGCCGTAAGGGCTTTCTTT.